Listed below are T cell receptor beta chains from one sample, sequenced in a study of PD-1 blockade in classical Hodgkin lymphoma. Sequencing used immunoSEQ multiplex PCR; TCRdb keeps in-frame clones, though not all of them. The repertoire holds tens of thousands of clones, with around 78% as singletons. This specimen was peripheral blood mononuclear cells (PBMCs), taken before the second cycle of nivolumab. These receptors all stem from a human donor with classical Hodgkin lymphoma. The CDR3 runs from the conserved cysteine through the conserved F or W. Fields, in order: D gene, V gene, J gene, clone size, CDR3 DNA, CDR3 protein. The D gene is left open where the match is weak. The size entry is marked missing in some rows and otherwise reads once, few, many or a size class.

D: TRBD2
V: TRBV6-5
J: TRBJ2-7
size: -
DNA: TGTGCCAGCAGTTACTCGACGGGGGGAGTCTACGAGCAGTACTTC
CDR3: CASSYSTGGVYEQYF

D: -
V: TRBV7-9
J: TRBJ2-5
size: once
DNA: TGTGCCAGCAGCTTAAGACAAGAGACCCAGTACTTC
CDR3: CASSLRQETQYF

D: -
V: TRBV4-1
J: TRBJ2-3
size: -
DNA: TGCGCCAGCAGCCAAGGGGGGCTCGCGGATACGCAGTATTTT
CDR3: CASSQGGLADTQYF

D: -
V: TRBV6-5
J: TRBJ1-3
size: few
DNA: TGTGCCAGCAGTGCTAATCCAACCGGAAACACCATATATTTT
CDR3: CASSANPTGNTIYF

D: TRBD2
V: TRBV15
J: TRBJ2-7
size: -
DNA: TGTGCCACCAGCGGATATACTAGCGGGAAGTACGAGCAGTACTTC
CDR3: CATSGYTSGKYEQYF

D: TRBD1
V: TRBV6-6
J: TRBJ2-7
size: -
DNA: TGTGCCAGCAGTTATTTCGCCGGACAGGGGAAGTACGAGCAGTACTTC
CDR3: CASSYFAGQGKYEQYF

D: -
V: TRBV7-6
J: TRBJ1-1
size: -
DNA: TGTGCCAGCAGCCTTACCTTGAACACTGAAGCTTTCTTT
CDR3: CASSLTLNTEAFF

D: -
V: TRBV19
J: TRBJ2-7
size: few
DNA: TGTGCCAGTAGTGACTCGATTAGCTCCTACGAGCAGTACTTC
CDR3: CASSDSISSYEQYF

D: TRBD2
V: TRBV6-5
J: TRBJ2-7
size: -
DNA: TGTGCCAGCAGTTTACTAGCGGGTTCCTACGAGCAGTACTTC
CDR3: CASSLLAGSYEQYF

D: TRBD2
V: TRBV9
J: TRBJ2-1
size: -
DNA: TGTGCCAGCAGCGTGAGGACTAGCGGTGACTACAATGAGCAGTTCTTC
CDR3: CASSVRTSGDYNEQFF

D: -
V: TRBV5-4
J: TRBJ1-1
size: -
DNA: TGTGCCAGCAGCCAACCACCGGCAGGGGCGGACACTGAAGCTTTCTTT
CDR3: CASSQPPAGADTEAFF

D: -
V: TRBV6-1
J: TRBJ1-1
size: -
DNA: TGTGCCAGCAGTTTGCCAGGGACGACTGAAGCTTTCTTT
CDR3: CASSLPGTTEAFF

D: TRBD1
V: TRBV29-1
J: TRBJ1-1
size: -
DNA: TGCAGCTGGGGGGGACAGGGGAACACTGAAGCTTTCTTT
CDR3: CSWGGQGNTEAFF

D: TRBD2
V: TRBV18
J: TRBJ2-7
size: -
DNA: TGTGCCAGCTCAGCGGGAGCCCTATTCTACGAGCAGTACTTC
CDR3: CASSAGALFYEQYF

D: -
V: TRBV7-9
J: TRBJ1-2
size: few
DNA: TGTGCCAGCAGCGGACAGTTCTATGGCTACACCTTC
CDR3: CASSGQFYGYTF

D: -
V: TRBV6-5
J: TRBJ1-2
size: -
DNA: TGTGCCAGCACCGAGACGGACAGTAACTATGGCTACACCTTC
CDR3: CASTETDSNYGYTF

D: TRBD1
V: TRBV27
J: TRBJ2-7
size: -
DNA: TGTGCCAGCAGTTTATCGCAGGGGGCCTACGAGCAGTACTTC
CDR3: CASSLSQGAYEQYF

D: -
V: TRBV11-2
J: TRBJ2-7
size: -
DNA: TGTGCCAGCAGCTTTCGGATGGGGGATTTGGGCTACGAGCAGTACTTC
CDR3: CASSFRMGDLGYEQYF

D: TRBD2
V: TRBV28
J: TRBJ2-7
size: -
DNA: TGTGCCAGCAGTCCTAGCGGGAGGGTCGACGAGCAGTACTTC
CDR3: CASSPSGRVDEQYF

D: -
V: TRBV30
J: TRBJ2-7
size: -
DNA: TGTGCCTGGAGTGGAGGGGCCTACGAGCAGTACTTC
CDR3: CAWSGGAYEQYF

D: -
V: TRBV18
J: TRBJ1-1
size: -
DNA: TGTGCCAGCTCACCACAGGGTACGAACACTGAAGCTTTCTTT
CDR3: CASSPQGTNTEAFF

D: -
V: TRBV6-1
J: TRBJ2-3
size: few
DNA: TGTGCCAGCAGTGAAGGGGGGGTTACGCAGTATTTT
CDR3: CASSEGGVTQYF

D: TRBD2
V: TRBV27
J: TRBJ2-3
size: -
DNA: TGTGCCAGCAGCCTCGGGTGGCTAGCGGGATCGGGAGCAGATACGCAGTATTTT
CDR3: CASSLGWLAGSGADTQYF

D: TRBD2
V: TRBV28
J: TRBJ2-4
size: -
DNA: TGTGCCAGCAGACCTGGATATCGGGGGACGGGAGGGTACTTC
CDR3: CASRPGYRGTGGYF

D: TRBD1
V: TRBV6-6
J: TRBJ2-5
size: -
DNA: TGTGCCAGCAGCCCGGGACAGGGGGGTGAGACCCAGTACTTC
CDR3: CASSPGQGGETQYF

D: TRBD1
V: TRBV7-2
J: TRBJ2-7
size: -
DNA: TGTGCCAGCAGCTTTACAGGGGGCTCCTACGAGCAGTACTTC
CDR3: CASSFTGGSYEQYF

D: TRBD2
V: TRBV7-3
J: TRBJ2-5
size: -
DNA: TGTGCCAGCAGCTCCGGACTAGCGGGGACTCAAGAGACCCAGTACTTC
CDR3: CASSSGLAGTQETQYF

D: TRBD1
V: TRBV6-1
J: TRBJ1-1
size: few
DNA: TGTGCCAGCAGTCTTAAACAGGGGGAGACTGAAGCTTTCTTT
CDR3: CASSLKQGETEAFF

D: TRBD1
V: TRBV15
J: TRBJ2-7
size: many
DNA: TGTGCCACCAGCACCTGGGACAGCGGAGCCTACGAGCAGTACTTC
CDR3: CATSTWDSGAYEQYF

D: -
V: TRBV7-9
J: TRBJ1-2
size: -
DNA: TGTGCCAGCAGCCACGGGGTTGCAGACTATGGCTACACCTTC
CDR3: CASSHGVADYGYTF

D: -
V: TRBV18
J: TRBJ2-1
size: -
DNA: TGTGCCAGCTCAGCTCAAGCGGACAATGAGCAGTTCTTC
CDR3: CASSAQADNEQFF

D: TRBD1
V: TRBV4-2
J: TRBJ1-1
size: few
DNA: TGTGCCAGCAGCCAAGGTCGTGGGGAGGGGACAGTCACTTTCTTT
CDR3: CASSQGRGEGTVTFF

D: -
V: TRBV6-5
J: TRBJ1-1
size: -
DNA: TGTGCCAGCAGCCGTACATCGAACACTGAAGCTTTCTTT
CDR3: CASSRTSNTEAFF

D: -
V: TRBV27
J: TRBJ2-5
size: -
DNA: TGTGCCAGCAGTTCGGCCCCATTTCTAGAGACCCAGTACTTC
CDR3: CASSSAPFLETQYF

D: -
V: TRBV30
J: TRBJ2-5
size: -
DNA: TGTGCCTGGAGAGGTCTCCAAGAGACCCAGTACTTC
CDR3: CAWRGLQETQYF

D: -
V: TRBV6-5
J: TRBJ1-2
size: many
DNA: TGTGCCAGCAGTTACTCGTGGCAGAACTATGGCTACACCTTC
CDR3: CASSYSWQNYGYTF

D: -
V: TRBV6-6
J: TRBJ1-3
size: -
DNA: TGTGCCAGCAAAGGGAGGGAGGATGGAAACACCATATATTTT
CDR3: CASKGREDGNTIYF

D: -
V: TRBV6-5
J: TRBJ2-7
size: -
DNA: TGTGCCAGCAGCCACACTAAGCGGAGCTCCTACGAGCAGTACTTC
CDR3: CASSHTKRSSYEQYF

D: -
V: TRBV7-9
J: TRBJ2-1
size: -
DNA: TGTGCCAGCAGCTTAAGGGAACTAGGAAATGAGCAGTTCTTC
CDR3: CASSLRELGNEQFF

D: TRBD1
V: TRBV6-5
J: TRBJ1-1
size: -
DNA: TGTGCCAGCAGCATTGGACAGGGGACTGAAGCTTTCTTT
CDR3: CASSIGQGTEAFF

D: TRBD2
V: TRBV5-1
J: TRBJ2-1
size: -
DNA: TGCGCCAGCAGCGATCGACTGGGAGATCTAGCGGGAGCCTACAATGAGCAGTTCTTC
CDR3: CASSDRLGDLAGAYNEQFF

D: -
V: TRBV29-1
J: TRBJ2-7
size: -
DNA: TGCAGCTTTGCAGGAGTCTCCTACGAGCAGTACTTC
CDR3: CSFAGVSYEQYF

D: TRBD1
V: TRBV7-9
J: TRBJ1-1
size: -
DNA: TGTGCCAGCAGCTCGTGGACAGGGAAAAACACTGAAGCTTTCTTT
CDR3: CASSSWTGKNTEAFF

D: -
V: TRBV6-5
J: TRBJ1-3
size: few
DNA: TGTGCCAGCAGTTACGGGAACTCTGGAAACACCATATATTTT
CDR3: CASSYGNSGNTIYF

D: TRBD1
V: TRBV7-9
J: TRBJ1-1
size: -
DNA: TGTGCCAGCAGCTTAGGCTGGGGACAGGGCACTGAAGCTTTCTTT
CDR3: CASSLGWGQGTEAFF

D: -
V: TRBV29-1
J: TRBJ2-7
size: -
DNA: TGCAGCGTTGTAGGACAGACCTACGAGCAGTACTTC
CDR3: CSVVGQTYEQYF

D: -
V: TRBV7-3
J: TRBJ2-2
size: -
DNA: TGTGCCAGCAGCTTAAACCCGACAGTGAACACCGGGGAGCTGTTTTTT
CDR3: CASSLNPTVNTGELFF

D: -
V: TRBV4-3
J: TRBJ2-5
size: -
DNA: TGCGCCAGCAGCCAAGACCCGGGCAAAGAGACCCAGTACTTC
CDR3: CASSQDPGKETQYF

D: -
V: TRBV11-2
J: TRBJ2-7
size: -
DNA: TGTGCCAGCAGCTTAGTAGGAGGGGTCACCTACGAGCAGTACTTC
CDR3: CASSLVGGVTYEQYF

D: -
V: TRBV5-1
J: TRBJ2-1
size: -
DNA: TGCGCCAGCTCATTGGCGGGACCAAGCTCCTACAATGAGCAGTTCTTC
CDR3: CASSLAGPSSYNEQFF

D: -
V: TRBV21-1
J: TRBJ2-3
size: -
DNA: TGTGCCAGCAGCAATCGACTAGCGGGAGCTGAAGATACGCAGTATTTT
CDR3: CASSNRLAGAEDTQYF

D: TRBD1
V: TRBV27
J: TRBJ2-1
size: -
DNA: TGTGCCAGCAAACCCCGGACAGGGGGAAGGTATGAGCAGTTCTTC
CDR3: CASKPRTGGRYEQFF

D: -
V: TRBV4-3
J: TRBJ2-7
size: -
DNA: TGCGCCAGCAGCCAAGACGACGGGCAGGACGAGCAGTACTTC
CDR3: CASSQDDGQDEQYF

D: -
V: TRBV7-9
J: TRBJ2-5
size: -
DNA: TGTGCCAGCAGCCCCCAGGGGAGGGAGACCCAGTACTTC
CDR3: CASSPQGRETQYF